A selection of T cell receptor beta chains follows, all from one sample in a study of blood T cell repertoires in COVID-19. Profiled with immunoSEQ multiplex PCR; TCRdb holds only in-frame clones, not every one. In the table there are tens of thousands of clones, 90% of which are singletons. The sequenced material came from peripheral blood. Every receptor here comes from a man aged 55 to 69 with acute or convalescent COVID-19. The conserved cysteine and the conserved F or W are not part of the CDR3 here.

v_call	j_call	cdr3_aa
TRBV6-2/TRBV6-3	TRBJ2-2	ASSYSDRGRRTNTGELF
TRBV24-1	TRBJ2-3	ATSDLGASGSTTDTQY
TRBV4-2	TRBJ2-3	ASSLGTSGRGTDTQY
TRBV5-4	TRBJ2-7	ASSLAGVGLEQY
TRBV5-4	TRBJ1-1	ASTPRGGRNTEAF
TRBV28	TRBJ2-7	ASSLSLAASYEQY
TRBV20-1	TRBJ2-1	SASSGRATYNEQF
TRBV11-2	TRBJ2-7	ASSLGGSGGQYEQY
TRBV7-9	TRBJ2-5	ASSFLAGRYQETQY
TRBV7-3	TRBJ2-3	ASSLQGGQGADTQY
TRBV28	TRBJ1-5	ASRPDRVGNQPQH
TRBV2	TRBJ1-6	ASIWDRDNSPLH
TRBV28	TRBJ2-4	ASSPQSGWDIQY
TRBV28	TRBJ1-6	ASSSQQGYTSPLH
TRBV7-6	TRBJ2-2	ASSTTGNPNTGELF
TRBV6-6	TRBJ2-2	ASRGRGTGELF
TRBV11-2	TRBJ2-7	ASRGDRERPYEQY
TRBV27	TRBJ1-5	ASSPSPSNQPQH
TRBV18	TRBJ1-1	ASSLDRNTEAF
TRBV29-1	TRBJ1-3	SVESGTGNTIY
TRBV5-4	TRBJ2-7	ASSGSVGVLTYEQY
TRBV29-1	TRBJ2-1	SVEGYTYNEQF
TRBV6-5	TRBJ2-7	ASRRTGRSHKQY
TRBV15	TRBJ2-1	ATSAYTGTGVNEQF
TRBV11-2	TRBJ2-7	ASSLVGWASGTGEQY
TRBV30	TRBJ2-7	AWSRDTENEQY
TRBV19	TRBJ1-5	ASRQGVGNQPQH
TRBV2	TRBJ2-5	ASSEDRGRETQY
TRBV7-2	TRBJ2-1	ASSLVAGATNEQF
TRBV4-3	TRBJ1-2	ASSQDAANYGYT
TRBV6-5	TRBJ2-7	ASSYQGTDYEQY
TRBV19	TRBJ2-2	ASSSPPFGAGGTGELF
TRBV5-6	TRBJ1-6	ASSSTGGRNSPLH